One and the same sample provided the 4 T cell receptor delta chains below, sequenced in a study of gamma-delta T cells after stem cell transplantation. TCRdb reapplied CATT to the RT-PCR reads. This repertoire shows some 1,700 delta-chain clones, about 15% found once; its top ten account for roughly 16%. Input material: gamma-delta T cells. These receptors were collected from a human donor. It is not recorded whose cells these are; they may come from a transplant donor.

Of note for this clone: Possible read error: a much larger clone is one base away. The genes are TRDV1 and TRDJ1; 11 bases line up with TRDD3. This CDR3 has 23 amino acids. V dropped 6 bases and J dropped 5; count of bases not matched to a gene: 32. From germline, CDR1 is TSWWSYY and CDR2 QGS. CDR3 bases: TGTGCTCTTGGACCGCCTAAACGGGCCTTCTCGTATACTGGGGGATATGGCGATGATAAACTCATCTTT. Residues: CALGPPKRAFSYTGGYGDDKLIF.

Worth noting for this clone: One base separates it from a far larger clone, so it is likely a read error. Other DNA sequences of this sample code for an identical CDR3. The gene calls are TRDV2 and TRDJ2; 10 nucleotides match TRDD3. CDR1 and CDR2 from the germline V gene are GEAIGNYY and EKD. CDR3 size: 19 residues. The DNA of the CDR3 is TGTGCCTGTGACACCCTAACTGGGGGGGATACGCAAAGGACAGCGCAACTCTTCTTT. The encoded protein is CACDTLTGGDTQRTAQLFF.

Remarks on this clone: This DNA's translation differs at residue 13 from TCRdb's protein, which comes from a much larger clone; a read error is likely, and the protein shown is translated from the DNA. DNA for the CDR3: TGTGCCTGTGACTGGGGGAGCTCCTGGGACACCCGAAAGATGTTTTTC. The encoded protein is CACDWGSSWDTRKMFF. The genes are TRDV2 and TRDJ3; TRDD3 matches at 7 bases. Germline lookup yields CDR1 GEAIGNYY and CDR2 EKD. CDR3 length: 16 amino acids.

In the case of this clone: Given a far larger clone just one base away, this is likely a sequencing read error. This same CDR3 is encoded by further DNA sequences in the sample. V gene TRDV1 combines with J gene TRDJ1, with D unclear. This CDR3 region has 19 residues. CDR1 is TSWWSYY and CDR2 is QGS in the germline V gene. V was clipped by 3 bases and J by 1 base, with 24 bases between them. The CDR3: CALGENRAGFQGCTDKLIF. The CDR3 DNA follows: TGTGCTCTTGGGGAGAACCGAGCGGGGTTCCAAGGGTGCACCGATAAACTCATCTTT.